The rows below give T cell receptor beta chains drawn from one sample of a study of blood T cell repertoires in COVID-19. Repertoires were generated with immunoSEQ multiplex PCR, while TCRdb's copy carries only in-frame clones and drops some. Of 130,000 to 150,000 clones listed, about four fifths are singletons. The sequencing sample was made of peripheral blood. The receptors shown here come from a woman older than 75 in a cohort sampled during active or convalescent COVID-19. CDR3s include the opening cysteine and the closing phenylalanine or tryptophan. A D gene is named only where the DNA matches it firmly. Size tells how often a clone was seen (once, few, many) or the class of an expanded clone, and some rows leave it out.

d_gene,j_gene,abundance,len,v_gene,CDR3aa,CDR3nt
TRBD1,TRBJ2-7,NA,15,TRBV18,CASSSGTGLTYEQYF,TGTGCCAGCTCATCCGGGACAGGGTTAACCTACGAGCAGTACTTC
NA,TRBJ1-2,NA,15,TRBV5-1,CASSTWTPRGDGYTF,TGCGCCAGCAGCACTTGGACACCCCGGGGGGATGGCTACACCTTC
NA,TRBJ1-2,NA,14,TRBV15,CATSRQDTNYGYTF,TGTGCCACCAGCAGACAGGATACTAACTATGGCTACACCTTC
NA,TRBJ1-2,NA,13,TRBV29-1,CSAAPGGMRGYTF,TGCAGCGCCGCGCCCGGAGGGATGAGGGGCTACACCTTC
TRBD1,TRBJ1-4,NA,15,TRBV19,CASSSQTGRGEKLFF,TGTGCCAGTAGCTCTCAGACAGGGAGAGGAGAAAAACTGTTTTTT
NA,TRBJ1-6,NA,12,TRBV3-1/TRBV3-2,CASSQAASPLHF,TGTGCCAGCAGCCAGGCGGCTTCACCCCTCCACTTT
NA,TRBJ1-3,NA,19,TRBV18,CASSLLGARQPTSGNTIYF,TGTGCCAGCTCACTTTTAGGGGCTCGCCAGCCCACATCTGGAAACACCATATATTTT
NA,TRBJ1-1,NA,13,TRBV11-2,CASSRGQNTEAFF,TGTGCCAGCAGCAGAGGACAAAACACTGAAGCTTTCTTT
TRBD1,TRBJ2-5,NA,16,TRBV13,CASSPYGQTGMETQYF,TGTGCCAGCAGCCCATACGGACAGACAGGGATGGAGACCCAGTACTTC
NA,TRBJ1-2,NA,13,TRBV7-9,CASSLKERGGYTF,TGTGCCAGCAGCTTAAAGGAGCGCGGGGGCTACACCTTC
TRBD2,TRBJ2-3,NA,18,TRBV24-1,CATSDRLGAGGHTDTQYF,TGTGCCACCAGTGATCGTCTTGGAGCGGGAGGTCACACAGATACGCAGTATTTT
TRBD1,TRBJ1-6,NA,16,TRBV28,CASSGQGSSYNSPLHF,TGTGCCAGCTCCGGACAGGGGAGCTCCTATAATTCACCCCTCCACTTT
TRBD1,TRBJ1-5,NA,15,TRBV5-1,CASSLVAGGGQPQHF,TGCGCCAGCAGCTTGGTGGCAGGGGGAGGTCAGCCCCAGCATTTT
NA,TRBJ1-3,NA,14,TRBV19,CASNFPGAGNTIYF,TGTGCCAGTAATTTTCCAGGGGCTGGAAACACCATATATTTT
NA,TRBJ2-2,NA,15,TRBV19,CASSTRGANTGELFF,TGTGCCAGTAGTACTCGCGGGGCGAACACCGGGGAGCTGTTTTTT
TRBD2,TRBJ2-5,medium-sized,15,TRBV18,CASSPPTSQRETQYF,TGTGCCAGCTCACCACCGACTAGCCAAAGGGAGACCCAGTACTTC
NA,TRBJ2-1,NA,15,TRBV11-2,CASSSRQVEGNEQFF,TGTGCCAGCAGCTCCCGACAGGTTGAAGGCAATGAGCAGTTCTTC
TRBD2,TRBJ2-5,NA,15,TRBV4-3,CASSQGRGYQETQYF,TGCGCCAGCAGCCAAGGGCGGGGGTACCAAGAGACCCAGTACTTC
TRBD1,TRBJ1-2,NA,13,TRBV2,CTSSTQGVYGYTF,TGTACCAGCAGCACACAGGGGGTCTATGGCTACACCTTC
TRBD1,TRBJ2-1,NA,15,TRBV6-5,CASSRTGGQDNEQFF,TGTGCCAGCAGTAGGACAGGGGGCCAGGACAATGAGCAGTTCTTC
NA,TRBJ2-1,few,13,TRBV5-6,CASSLVPRDKQFF,TGTGCCAGCAGCTTGGTTCCTCGGGACAAGCAGTTCTTC
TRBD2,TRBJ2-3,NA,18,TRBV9,CASSVAPLLAGGLNTQYF,TGTGCCAGCAGCGTAGCCCCACTACTAGCGGGGGGGTTAAATACGCAGTATTTT
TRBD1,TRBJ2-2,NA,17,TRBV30,CAWSPPLQTGESGELFF,TGTGCCTGGAGTCCTCCCCTACAGACAGGGGAAAGCGGGGAGCTGTTTTTT
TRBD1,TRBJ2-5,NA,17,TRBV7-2,CASSFLGQGTLGETQYF,TGTGCCAGCAGCTTCCTCGGACAGGGGACGTTGGGGGAGACCCAGTACTTC
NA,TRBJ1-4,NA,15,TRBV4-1,CASSQADSFNEKLFF,TGCGCCAGCAGCCAAGCAGACAGTTTTAATGAAAAACTGTTTTTT
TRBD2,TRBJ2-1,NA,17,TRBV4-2,CASSRGSTSGGANEQFF,TGTGCCAGCAGCCGCGGGTCTACTAGCGGGGGGGCCAATGAGCAGTTCTTC
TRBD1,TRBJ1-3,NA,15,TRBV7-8,CASSLDRDSGNTIYF,TGTGCCAGCAGCTTGGACAGGGACTCTGGAAACACCATATATTTT
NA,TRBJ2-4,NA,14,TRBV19,CASSIAGGGNIQYF,TGTGCCAGTAGTATAGCGGGGGGCGGGAACATTCAGTACTTC
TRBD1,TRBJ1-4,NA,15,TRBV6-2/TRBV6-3,CASSYRTGTNEKLFF,TGTGCCAGCAGTTACAGGACAGGGACTAATGAAAAACTGTTTTTT
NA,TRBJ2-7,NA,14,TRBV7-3,CASSLTGSGYEQYF,TGTGCCAGCAGCTTAACAGGGTCGGGATACGAGCAGTACTTC
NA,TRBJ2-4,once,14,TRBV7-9,CASSLPSRANIQYF,TGTGCCAGCAGCTTACCTTCCAGGGCCAACATTCAGTACTTC
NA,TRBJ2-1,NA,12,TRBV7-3,CASSSQRREQFF,TGTGCCAGCAGCTCCCAGCGCCGGGAGCAGTTCTTC
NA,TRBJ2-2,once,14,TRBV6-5,CASSLQGEAGELFF,TGTGCCAGCAGTCTTCAGGGGGAGGCCGGGGAGCTGTTTTTT
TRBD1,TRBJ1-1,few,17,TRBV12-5,CASGLDGGGQGVTEAFF,TGTGCTAGTGGTTTAGACGGAGGGGGTCAGGGGGTTACTGAAGCTTTCTTT
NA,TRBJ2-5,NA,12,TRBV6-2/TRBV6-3,CASSPGSKTQYF,TGTGCCAGCAGTCCGGGGTCTAAGACCCAGTACTTC
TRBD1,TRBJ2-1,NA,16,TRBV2,CASSESGGQGGNEQFF,TGTGCCAGCAGTGAATCTGGGGGACAGGGGGGCAATGAGCAGTTCTTC
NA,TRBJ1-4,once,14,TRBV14,CASSRKGGSKKLFF,TGTGCCAGCAGCCGCAAGGGGGGGTCCAAAAAACTGTTTTTT
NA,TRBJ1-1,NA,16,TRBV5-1,CASSLAGQTVNTEAFF,TGCGCCAGCAGCTTGGCCGGACAGACTGTGAACACTGAAGCTTTCTTT
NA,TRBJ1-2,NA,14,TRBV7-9,CASSLGTASPGYTF,TGTGCCAGCAGCTTAGGGACAGCATCGCCGGGCTACACCTTC
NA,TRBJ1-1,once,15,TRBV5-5,CASSHGGWQLKEAFF,TGTGCCAGCAGCCATGGGGGGTGGCAGTTGAAAGAAGCTTTCTTT
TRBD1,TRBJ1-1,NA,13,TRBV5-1,CASSGGDRGEAFF,TGCGCCAGCAGCGGGGGGGACAGGGGTGAAGCTTTCTTT
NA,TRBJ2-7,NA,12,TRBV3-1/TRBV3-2,CASSPGSYEQYF,TGTGCCAGCAGCCCAGGGTCCTACGAGCAGTACTTC
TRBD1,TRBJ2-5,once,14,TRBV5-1,CATQPGTGPETQYF,TGCGCCACCCAACCCGGGACAGGGCCCGAGACCCAGTACTTC
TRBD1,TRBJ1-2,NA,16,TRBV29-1,CSVRRAVGQANYGYTF,TGCAGCGTTCGTAGGGCGGTGGGACAGGCTAACTATGGCTACACCTTC
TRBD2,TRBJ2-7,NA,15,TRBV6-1,CASSEAGLATYEQYF,TGTGCCAGCAGTGAAGCGGGACTAGCCACCTACGAGCAGTACTTC
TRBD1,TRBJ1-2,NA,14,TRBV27,CASSSGQGNYGYTF,TGTGCCAGCAGTTCGGGACAGGGGAACTATGGCTACACCTTC
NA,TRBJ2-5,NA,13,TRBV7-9,CASRQGPQETQYF,TGTGCCAGCCGCCAGGGGCCCCAAGAGACCCAGTACTTC
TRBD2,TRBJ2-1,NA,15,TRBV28,CASSLGGSSYNEQFF,TGTGCCAGCAGTTTGGGGGGGAGCTCCTACAATGAGCAGTTCTTC
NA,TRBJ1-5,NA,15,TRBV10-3,CAISESSHSNQPQHF,TGTGCCATCAGTGAGTCGTCACATAGCAATCAGCCCCAGCATTTT
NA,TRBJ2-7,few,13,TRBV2,CASSTEYAYEQYF,TGTGCCAGCAGTACAGAGTACGCCTACGAGCAGTACTTC
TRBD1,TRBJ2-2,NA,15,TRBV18,CASSPGTGATGELFF,TGTGCCAGCTCACCCGGGACAGGGGCCACCGGGGAGCTGTTTTTT
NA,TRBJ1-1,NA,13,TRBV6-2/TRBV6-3,CASSLDRYTEAFF,TGTGCCAGCAGTCTAGACAGATACACTGAAGCTTTCTTT
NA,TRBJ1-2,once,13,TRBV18,CASSHTVVYGYTF,TGTGCCAGCTCACATACAGTGGTATATGGCTACACCTTC
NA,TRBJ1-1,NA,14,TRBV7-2,CASSLRQAGTEAFF,TGTGCCAGCAGCCTTCGACAGGCAGGAACTGAAGCTTTCTTT
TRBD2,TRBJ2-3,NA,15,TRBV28,CASRRRLAGTDTQYF,TGTGCCAGCAGACGTAGACTAGCGGGGACAGATACGCAGTATTTT
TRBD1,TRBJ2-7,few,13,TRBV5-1,CASSLALGTAVLF,TGCGCCAGCAGCTTGGCCCTCGGGACAGCCGTCCTCTTC
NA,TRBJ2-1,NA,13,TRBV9,CASSEQDYNEQFF,TGTGCCAGCAGCGAACAGGATTACAATGAGCAGTTCTTC
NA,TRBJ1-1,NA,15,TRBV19,CASSIRGKKDTEAFF,TGTGCCAGTAGTATCCGGGGGAAGAAGGACACTGAAGCTTTCTTT
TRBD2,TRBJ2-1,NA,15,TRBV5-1,CASSRRLAGTNEQFF,TGCGCCAGCAGCCGAAGACTAGCGGGGACCAATGAGCAGTTCTTC
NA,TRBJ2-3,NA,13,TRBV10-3,CAISESSADTQYF,TGTGCCATCAGTGAGTCGTCTGCAGATACGCAGTATTTT